The 27 T cell receptor beta chains presented below share a single source sample, sequenced in a study of blood T cell repertoires in COVID-19. Produced via immunoSEQ multiplex PCR; TCRdb's table is partial and in-frame only. The sample lists a few hundred thousand clones, 88% occurring once. The sequencing input was PBMCs or T cells enriched from blood (not recorded which). The receptors stem from a woman aged 18-30 years who had recovered from COVID-19.

This clone was picked up one time. This rearrangement joins TRBV7-3 to TRBJ1-6; TRBD1 might be the D (5 bases). CDR3 length equals 17 residues. Germline V lookup: CDR1 SGHTA, CDR2 FQGTGA. Trimming removed 2 bases at V and 1 base at J, with 12 bases between. The CDR3 protein is CASSLGAGPSYNSPLHF. As DNA, the CDR3 is TGTGCCAGCAGCTTAGGGGCAGGGCCTTCCTATAATTCACCCCTCCACTTT.

The rearrangement links TRBV5-1 to TRBJ1-5; 11 bases align to TRBD1. This CDR3 contains 18 residues. Germline assignment: CDR1 SGHRS and CDR2 YFSETQ. Trimming took 4 bases from V and 0 from J; bases not matched to a gene: 9. CDR3 nucleotides: TGCGCCAGCAGCCCCGGGACAGGGGGTCCATATAGCAATCAGCCCCAGCATTTT. This gives the protein CASSPGTGGPYSNQPQHF.

The rearrangement joins TRBV7-9 to TRBJ2-7, with D uncertain. This CDR3 comprises 17 residues. Deletions cut 1 base from V and 0 bases from J, with 16 bases between. Germline V lookup: CDR1 SEHNR, CDR2 FQNEAQ (reference sequence). This CDR3 is CASSLGLRQAPSYEQYF. CDR3 coding DNA: TGTGCCAGCAGCTTAGGTCTCCGGCAGGCCCCCTCCTACGAGCAGTACTTC.

The chain is built from TRBV15 and TRBJ2-7, with TRBD1 matching over 7 bases. J gave up 0 bases and V 0 bases, and 5 bases lay outside the gene matches. This CDR3 comprises 16 residues. Germline CDR1 and CDR2: LNHNV and YYDKDF (reference sequence). The CDR3 region is CATSREPGQSSYEQYF. CDR3 in DNA: TGTGCCACCAGCAGAGAACCGGGACAGAGCTCCTACGAGCAGTACTTC.

This chain joins TRBV30 and TRBJ1-1, with D unresolved. This CDR3 has 13 amino acids. Germline V CDR1 and CDR2: GTSNPN, SVGIG (reference sequence). Trimming stripped 7 bases from V and 11 bases from J, with 23 bases between. Here the CDR3 DNA reads TGTGCCTCCACCCCTAACTCGGGTTCTTCTGCTTTCTTT. Translating gives CASTPNSGSSAFF.

This chain connects TRBV30 to TRBJ2-6; TRBD1 matches 7 bases. J was trimmed by 2 bases and V by 1 base; bases with no gene match: 5. The V gene's germline CDR1 is GTSNPN and CDR2 SVGIG (reference sequence). This CDR3 region has 16 residues. In DNA form, the CDR3 reads TGTGCCTGGAGTGGGCAGGGGGAGACTGGGGCCAACGTCCTGACTTTC. This sequence encodes CAWSGQGETGANVLTF.

V usage is TRBV7-2 and J usage is TRBJ2-1, with 12 positions matching TRBD2. CDR1 is SGHTA, CDR2 FQGNSA, per germline. The CDR3 extends over 18 amino acids. V trimming: 1 base; J trimming: 4 bases; junction bases outside the gene matches: 8. The CDR3 loop reads CASSLVSSGGEFYNEQFF. The CDR3 DNA sequence: TGTGCCAGCAGCTTAGTCTCTAGCGGGGGGGAGTTTTACAATGAGCAGTTCTTC. Variable domain in full (rest from reference TRBV7-2 and TRBJ2-1): GAGVSQSPSNKVTEKGKDVELRCDPISGHTALYWYRQSLGQGLEFLIYFQGNSAPDKSGLPSDRFSAERTGGSVSTLTIQRTQQEDSAVYLCASSLVSSGGEFYNEQFFGPGTRLTVL.

The gene calls are TRBV3-1 (or the pseudogene TRBV3-2) and TRBJ1-6; no definite D call. Between the trimmed V and J ends, which lost 1 base and 6 bases, there was a span of 4 bases. There are 13 residues in the CDR3. Per the germline V gene, CDR1 is LGHDT and CDR2 is YNNKEL (reference sequence). The CDR3 spells CASSQGVNSPLHF. The CDR3 coding sequence is TGTGCCAGCAGCCAAGGAGTTAATTCACCCCTCCACTTT.

A single count supports this clone. V usage is TRBV13 and J usage is TRBJ2-1; TRBD1 might be the D (5 bases). The CDR3 spans 17 residues. The V gene lost 5 bases and the J gene lost 0 bases, with 17 bases spanning the gap. CDR1 PRHDT and CDR2 FYEKMQ come from the germline V gene (reference sequence). The CDR3: CASSPRAGQSSYNEQFF. CDR3 coding DNA: TGTGCCAGCAGCCCCCGGGCAGGGCAGAGCTCCTACAATGAGCAGTTCTTC.

V usage is TRBV6-1 and J usage is TRBJ2-3, with D unresolved. Trimming removed 3 bases from V and 9 bases from J, with 10 bases in between. Germline CDR1 is MNHNS and CDR2 is SASEGT. CDR3 length equals 12 residues. The CDR3, as DNA: TGTGCCAGCAGTGACCTCTTGAGCACGCAGTATTTT. Translated, it gives CASSDLLSTQYF.

About this clone: A junction end diverges from the germline sequence, so it may reflect a read error. The chain is built from TRBV7-7 and TRBJ2-5, with D maybe TRBD2 (7 bases). Germline CDR1 is SSHAT and CDR2 is FNYEAQ (reference sequence). There are 15 residues in the CDR3. The CDR3 here is CASSPGVGGGETQYF. In DNA, the CDR3 is TGTGCTAGCAGCCCCGGTGTGGGAGGGGGAGAGACCCAGTACTTC.

The chain combines TRBV6-2 or TRBV6-3 with TRBJ2-6; 12 nucleotides line up with TRBD1. Trimming removed 2 bases from V and 0 bases from J; junction bases left unmatched: 5. The CDR3 is 19 amino acids. Germline CDR1 MNHEY, CDR2 SVGEGT. CDR3 sequence (DNA): TGTGCCAGCAGTTACGGGACAGGGGGCCTTTTCTCTGGGGCCAACGTCCTGACTTTC. This codes for CASSYGTGGLFSGANVLTF.

The J gene is TRBJ2-6, the V gene TRBV25-1; no clear D. Trimming took off 7 bases at V and 4 bases at J, with 5 bases between the two ends. The CDR3 is 12 residues long. Germline lookup yields CDR1 MGHDK and CDR2 SYGVNS. The CDR3 region is CASTRGANVLTF. The DNA for the CDR3 is TGTGCCAGCACCCGGGGGGCCAACGTCCTGACTTTC.

The J gene is TRBJ2-7, the V gene TRBV6-6; 11 positions agree with TRBD1. The CDR3 length is 15 residues. Germline CDR1 MNHNY, CDR2 SVGAGI (reference sequence). J lost 2 bases, V lost 7 bases, and 7 bases had no gene match. The CDR3 loop is CASIGPGQGAYEQYF. CDR3 in DNA: TGTGCCAGCATTGGACCGGGACAGGGGGCCTACGAGCAGTACTTC.

The chain uses TRBV7-6 and TRBJ2-3; possibly TRBD2 for D (6 bases). There are 15 residues in the CDR3. The germline CDR1 and CDR2 sequences are SGHVS and FNYEAQ. Trimming pared 2 bases from V and 3 bases from J, leaving 12 bases between. The CDR3 region has the DNA TGTGCCAGCAGCTTACGGGGGTTCTCAACAGATACGCAGTATTTT. It codes for CASSLRGFSTDTQYF.

The CDR3: CATSRDFDRPNYNEQFF. Here the CDR3 DNA reads TGTGCCACCAGCAGAGATTTCGACAGACCTAACTACAATGAGCAGTTCTTC. This chain links TRBV15 with TRBJ2-1, with D perhaps TRBD1 (5 bases). Germline CDR1 LNHNV, CDR2 YYDKDF (reference sequence). This CDR3 spans 17 amino acids. V shed 0 bases and J shed 3 bases, with 15 bases lying between them.

The chain has TRBV19 and TRBJ2-5; the D gene is possibly TRBD1 (5 bases). Germline V gene sequence: CDR1 LNHDA, CDR2 SQIVND (reference sequence). The CDR3 runs to 16 residues. The V end lost 1 base, the J end lost 5 bases, and 17 bases lay between the germline ends. CDR3 DNA sequence: TGTGCCAGTAGTATAGGGGTAACCCCGGCAGGGGAGACCCAGTACTTC. It encodes CASSIGVTPAGETQYF.

The rearrangement joins TRBV7-6 to TRBJ2-1; D is uncertain. Trimming cost V 5 bases and J 8 bases, with 16 bases left between them. This CDR3 has 14 amino acids. From germline, CDR1 is SGHVS and CDR2 FNYEAQ. The CDR3 region has the DNA TGTGCCAGCAGCCTCCCCCCCCCTGGCTATGAGCAGTTCTTC. Encoded protein: CASSLPPPGYEQFF.

J is TRBJ1-5 and V is TRBV2; 9 nucleotides align to TRBD1. CDR1 and CDR2 (germline): SNHLY, FYNNEI. The CDR3 is made up of 17 amino acids. V shed 1 base and J 7 bases; nucleotides not matched to a gene: 11. DNA of the CDR3: TGTGCCAGCAGTGAAGGTGGGGGACAGGGTTTTGGGCAGCCCCAGCATTTT. Its protein is CASSEGGGQGFGQPQHF.

The chain joins TRBV9 to TRBJ2-7, with 9 bases matching TRBD1. The V gene's germline CDR1 is SGDLS and CDR2 YYNGEE. The CDR3 length is 15 residues. Trimming took 4 bases from V and 2 from J; bases not matched to a gene: 7. CDR3 in DNA: TGTGCCAGCAGCTTCCATGGACAGGGGCCCTACGAGCAGTACTTC. It translates to CASSFHGQGPYEQYF.

V usage is TRBV11-3 and J usage is TRBJ2-5; 9 bases agree with TRBD2. CDR1 is SGHNT and CDR2 is YENEEA in the germline V gene. The CDR3 loop spans 15 amino acids. V was clipped by 6 bases and J by 5 bases; unmatched bases: 10. The CDR3, as DNA: TGTGCCAGCAGTCTCGCAGGGACTAGCAGGGAGACCCAGTACTTC. Residues: CASSLAGTSRETQYF. Supplemented by reference TRBV11-3 and TRBJ2-5, the full variable domain reads EAGVVQSPRYKIIEKKQPVAFWCNPISGHNTLYWYLQNLGQGPELLIRYENEEAVDDSQLPKDRFSAERLKGVDSTLKIQPAELGDSAVYLCASSLAGTSRETQYFGPGTRLLVL.

The chain employs TRBV3-1 (or the pseudogene TRBV3-2) and TRBJ2-1, with D unclear. In germline, CDR1 is LGHDT, CDR2 YNNKEL (reference sequence). The CDR3 extends over 13 amino acids. V lost 8 bases to trimming and J lost 8 bases, with 16 bases between them. CDR3 loop: CASCLGNFDEQFF. The CDR3 coding sequence is TGTGCCAGCTGTCTAGGAAATTTCGATGAGCAGTTCTTC.

This chain links TRBV29-1 with TRBJ1-5; 8 bases match TRBD1. Germline V gene data show CDR1 as SQVTM and CDR2 as ANQGSEA. The CDR3 totals 16 residues. J gave up 1 base and V 6 bases, and 11 bases lay outside the gene matches. CDR3 coding DNA: TGCAGCGTGACATACGGACAGGGACTAAGCAATCAGCCCCAGCATTTT. Protein sequence: CSVTYGQGLSNQPQHF.

V is TRBV9 and J is TRBJ1-1; D unresolved. CDR1 is SGDLS, CDR2 YYNGEE, per germline. The length of the CDR3 is 14 residues. V lost 0 bases and J lost 1, with 7 bases in between. The CDR3 region has the DNA TGTGCCAGCAGCGTAGGAACCGGGAACACTGAAGCTTTCTTT. This codes for CASSVGTGNTEAFF.

This clone was detected only once. The V call is TRBV19, the J call TRBJ1-3, with unresolved D. The CDR3 extends over 14 amino acids. CDR1 and CDR2 from the germline V gene are LNHDA and SQIVND (reference sequence). Trimming removed 5 bases from V and 0 bases from J, with 8 bases in between. The CDR3 nucleotides are TGTGCCAGTAGTCCAGCGAGCTCTGGAAACACCATATATTTT. It codes for CASSPASSGNTIYF. The whole variable domain, remainder taken from reference TRBV19 and TRBJ1-3, is DGGITQSPKYLFRKEGQNVTLSCEQNLNHDAMYWYRQDPGQGLRLIYYSQIVNDFQKGDIAEGYSVSREKKESFPLTVTSAQKNPTAFYLCASSPASSGNTIYFGEGSWLTVV.

The CDR3 DNA reads TGTGCCAGCAGCTTGAGGACAAATATGAGGAACACTGAAGCTTTCTTT. Translation gives CASSLRTNMRNTEAFF. The chain is built from TRBV7-6 and TRBJ1-1; maybe TRBD1 (5 bases). Germline CDR1 SGHVS, CDR2 FNYEAQ. The CDR3 has 16 amino acids. Trimming cost V 3 bases and J 1 base, with 15 bases left between them.

This chain links TRBV7-9 with TRBJ2-7, with 11 nucleotides matching TRBD1. This CDR3 has 15 residues. Germline lookup yields CDR1 SEHNR and CDR2 FQNEAQ (reference sequence). V lost 5 bases and J lost 2; bases outside the gene matches: 5. CDR3 sequence reads: CASSPGQGAPYEQYF. CDR3 DNA: TGTGCCAGCAGCCCCGGACAGGGGGCCCCCTACGAGCAGTACTTC.